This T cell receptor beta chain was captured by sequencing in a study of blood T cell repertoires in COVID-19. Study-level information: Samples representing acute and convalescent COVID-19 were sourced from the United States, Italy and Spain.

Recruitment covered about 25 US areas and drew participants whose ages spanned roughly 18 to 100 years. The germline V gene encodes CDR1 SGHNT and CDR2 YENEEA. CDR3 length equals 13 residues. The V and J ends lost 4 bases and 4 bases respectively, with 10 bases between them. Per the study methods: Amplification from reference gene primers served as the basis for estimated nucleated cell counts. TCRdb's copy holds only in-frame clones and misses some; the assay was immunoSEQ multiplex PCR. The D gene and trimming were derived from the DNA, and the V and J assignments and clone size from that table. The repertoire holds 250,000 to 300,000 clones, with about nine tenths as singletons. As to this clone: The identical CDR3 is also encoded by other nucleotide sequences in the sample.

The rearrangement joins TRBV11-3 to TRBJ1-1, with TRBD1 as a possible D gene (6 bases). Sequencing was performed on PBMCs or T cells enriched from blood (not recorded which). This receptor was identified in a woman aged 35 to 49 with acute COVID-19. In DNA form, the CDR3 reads TGTGCCAGCAGCTCCCAAGGGGGCACTGAAGCTTTCTTT. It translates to CASSSQGGTEAFF.